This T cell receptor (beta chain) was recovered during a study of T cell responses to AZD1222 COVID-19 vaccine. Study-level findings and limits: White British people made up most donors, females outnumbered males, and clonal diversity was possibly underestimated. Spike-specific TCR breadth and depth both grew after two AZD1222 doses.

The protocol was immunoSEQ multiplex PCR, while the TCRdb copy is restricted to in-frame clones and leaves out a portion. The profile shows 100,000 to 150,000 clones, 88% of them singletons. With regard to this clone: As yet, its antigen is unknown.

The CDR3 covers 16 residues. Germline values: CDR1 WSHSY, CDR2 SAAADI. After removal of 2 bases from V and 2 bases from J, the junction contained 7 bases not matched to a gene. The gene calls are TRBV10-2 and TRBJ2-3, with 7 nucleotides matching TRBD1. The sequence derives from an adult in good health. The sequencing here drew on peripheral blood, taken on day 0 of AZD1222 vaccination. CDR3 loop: CASSEGDSAATDTQYF. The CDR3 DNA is TGCGCCAGCAGTGAGGGGGACAGCGCTGCCACAGATACGCAGTATTTT.